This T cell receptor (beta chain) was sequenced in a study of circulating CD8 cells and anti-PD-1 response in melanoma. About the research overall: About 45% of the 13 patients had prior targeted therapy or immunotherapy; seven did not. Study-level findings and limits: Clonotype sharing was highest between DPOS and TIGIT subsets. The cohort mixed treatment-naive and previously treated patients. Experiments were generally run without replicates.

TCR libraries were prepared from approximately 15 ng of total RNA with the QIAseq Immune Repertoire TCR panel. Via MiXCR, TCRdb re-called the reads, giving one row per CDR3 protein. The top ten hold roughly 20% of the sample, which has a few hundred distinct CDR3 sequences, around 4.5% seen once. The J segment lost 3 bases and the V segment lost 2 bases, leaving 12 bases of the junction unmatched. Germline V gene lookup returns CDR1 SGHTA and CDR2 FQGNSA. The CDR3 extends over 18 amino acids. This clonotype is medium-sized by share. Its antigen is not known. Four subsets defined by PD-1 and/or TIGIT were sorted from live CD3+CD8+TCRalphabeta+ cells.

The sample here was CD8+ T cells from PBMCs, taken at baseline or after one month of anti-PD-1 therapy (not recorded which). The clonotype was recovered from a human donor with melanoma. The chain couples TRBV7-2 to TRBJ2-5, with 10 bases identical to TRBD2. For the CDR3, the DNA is TGTGCCAGCAGCTTATTCTTAAGCGGGGGGGCCCAGAAAGAGACCCAGTACTTC. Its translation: CASSLFLSGGAQKETQYF.